These 30 T cell receptor beta chains were sequenced from one sample in a study of T cells in Graves' hyperthyroidism and ophthalmopathy (dated by TCRdb to about 2019). The library came from multiplex PCR. Sequencer: Illumina HiSeq 2000. Amplification of TCR beta CDR3 regions was carried out from RNA transcripts. The first round of RT-PCR for the TCR CDR3 was performed with the HTBI primer set and the Qiagen OneStep RT-PCR kit. TCRdb reworked the public reads: Q25 trimming with fastp, MiXCR clone assembly, productive beta chains retained. Rows are combined by CDR3 protein, so each entry shows the most common genes and DNA. The sample table holds fewer than 500,000 distinct CDR3 sequences, of which about 14% were seen once. The ten largest clones represent 20% of the sample. Material for sequencing was blood. These receptors were taken from a woman aged 25 to 39 with Graves' ophthalmopathy.

This clonotype was seen repeatedly, ten times or more. This chain connects TRBV6-6 to TRBJ1-2, with D possibly TRBD1 on 6 matching bases. V shed 2 bases and J shed 4 bases, with 14 bases lying between them. This CDR3 comprises 15 residues. Germline V lookup: CDR1 MNHNY, CDR2 SVGAGI (reference sequence). CDR3 region: CASSYGQGISYGYTF. The CDR3, as DNA: TGTGCCAGCAGTTACGGCCAGGGGATAAGCTATGGCTACACCTTC.

This clonotype showed up many times. The chain has TRBV7-6 and TRBJ2-3, with D unclear. Deletions cut 1 base from V and 2 bases from J, with 10 bases between. The CDR3 contains 15 residues. Germline CDR1 SGHVS, CDR2 FNYEAQ. CDR3 region: CASSLEGWITDTQYF. The CDR3 coding sequence is TGTGCCAGCAGCTTAGAAGGGTGGATCACAGATACGCAGTATTTT.

Many counts were recorded for this clonotype. The chain links TRBV15 to TRBJ2-5, with 9 bases that match TRBD2. Trimming cost V 8 bases and J 7 bases; bases outside gene matches: 14. This CDR3 spans 15 amino acids. Germline V gene data show CDR1 as LNHNV and CDR2 as YYDKDF (reference sequence). The CDR3 is CATGAAGGAFGTQYF. CDR3 nucleotide sequence: TGTGCCACCGGGGCTGCGGGGGGGGCCTTCGGGACCCAGTACTTC.

The sample holds many counts of this clonotype. V and J are TRBV2 and TRBJ1-2; maybe TRBD1 (5 bases). Germline lookup yields CDR1 SNHLY and CDR2 FYNNEI. The CDR3 runs 13 residues. V was shortened by 6 bases and J by 3 bases, with 11 bases between the two germline ends. CDR3 DNA: TGTGCCAGCAGGGTCGGGACGGACTATGGCTACACCTTC. This gives the protein CASRVGTDYGYTF.

This clonotype was seen repeatedly, ten times or more. This chain links TRBV12-3 or TRBV12-4 with TRBJ2-1; 13 bases line up with TRBD2. Losses at the gene ends were 4 bases for V and 9 bases for J; bases not matched to a gene: 6. This CDR3 spans 15 amino acids. CDR3 region: CASSSTSGGVGEQFF. Written as DNA, the CDR3 is TGTGCCAGCAGTTCCACTAGCGGGGGGGTTGGTGAGCAGTTCTTC.

In this sample, this clonotype turned up many times. The chain is built from TRBV20-1 and TRBJ1-2; D remains ambiguous. Per germline, CDR1 DFQATT and CDR2 SNEGSKA (reference sequence). V lost 7 bases, J lost 4 bases, and 19 bases lay in between. The CDR3 is 14 amino acids. CDR3 residues: CSVPFVREGYGYTF. CDR3 nucleotide sequence: TGCAGTGTTCCTTTTGTTCGGGAGGGCTATGGCTACACCTTC.

CDR3 amino acids: CASRRHGEVGDTEAFF. DNA for the CDR3: TGTGCCAGCAGACGACACGGGGAGGTTGGTGACACTGAAGCTTTCTTT. J is TRBJ1-1 and V is TRBV6-1; no clear D gene. V was pared by 6 bases and J by 3 bases, with 20 bases between. CDR1 is MNHNS and CDR2 is SASEGT in the germline V gene. The CDR3 covers 16 residues.

The V and J genes are TRBV5-4 and TRBJ1-1, with TRBD1 matching over 7 bases. V gave up 4 bases and J gave up 11 bases; unmatched junction bases: 11. CDR1 is SGHNT, CDR2 YYREEE, per germline (reference sequence). The CDR3 is 13 amino acids. CDR3 coding DNA: TGTGCCAGCAGCGCCCCACAGGGGCAGTTGGCTTTCTTT. Translation: CASSAPQGQLAFF.

As regards this clonotype: A much larger clone sits a single nucleotide away, making a read error possible. The conserved closing phenylalanine or tryptophan is absent in this CDR3, likely reflecting a read error. The chain employs TRBV9 and TRBJ1-1; TRBD1 is a possible D gene (6 bases). CDR1 and CDR2 (germline): SGDLS, YYNGEE. This CDR3 region has 16 residues. V was clipped by 0 bases and J by 4 bases, with 16 bases between them. CDR3 DNA: TGTGCCAGCAGCGTAGATCCCCAGGGGCTGAGCACTGAAGCTTTCCTT. It is translated as CASSVDPQGLSTEAFL.

The chain combines TRBV11-2 with TRBJ2-7, with D hard to call. Trimming left V 0 bases short and J 9 bases short, with 18 bases between. The CDR3 totals 15 residues. CDR1 SGHAT and CDR2 FQNNGV come from the germline V gene. The CDR3 coding sequence is TGTGCCAGCAGCTTAGATCTTCTGGGTCTGGTGGGGCAGTACTTC. It encodes CASSLDLLGLVGQYF.

This clonotype was found many times. This sequence joins TRBV28 and TRBJ2-7; 8 bases fit TRBD1. V dropped 5 bases and J dropped 8; count of bases not matched to a gene: 5. This CDR3 has 12 amino acids. CDR1 MDHEN and CDR2 SYDVKM come from the germline V gene. CDR3 bases: TGTGCCAGCAGTCCAGGACAGGGCAAGCAGTACTTC. Protein: CASSPGQGKQYF.

This clonotype was recorded at least ten times. The rearrangement joins TRBV7-9 to TRBJ2-3, with 8 bases fitting TRBD2. The CDR3 has 15 residues. The V gene end was trimmed by 4 bases and the J gene end by 2 bases; junction bases not matched to a gene: 5. Looked up from germline, CDR1 is SEHNR and CDR2 is FQNEAQ (reference sequence). CDR3 sequence reads: CASSSAGGHTDTQYF. In DNA form, the CDR3 reads TGTGCCAGCAGCTCGGCGGGGGGCCACACAGATACGCAGTATTTT.

This clonotype has at least ten counts. The gene calls are TRBV5-1 and TRBJ1-6; 7 nucleotides align to TRBD1. After removal of 4 bases from V and 4 bases from J, the junction contained 11 bases not matched to a gene. This CDR3 spans 17 amino acids. Germline assignment: CDR1 SGHRS and CDR2 YFSETQ. The CDR3 DNA follows: TGCGCCAGCAGCAGTGGGACAGCGGGAACTTATAATTCACCCCTCCACTTT. Its translation is CASSSGTAGTYNSPLHF.

This clonotype was detected only a few times. The chain couples TRBV7-6 to TRBJ2-2; D might be TRBD2 (5 bases). The CDR3 sequence is 16 residues long. Germline CDR1 SGHVS, CDR2 FNYEAQ. V dropped 3 bases and J dropped 6 bases, with 17 bases sitting between them. The CDR3 is CASSFYSGIVSGELFF. CDR3 DNA: TGTGCCAGCAGCTTTTATTCCGGGATTGTGTCCGGGGAGCTGTTTTTT.

The table lists this clonotype with many counts. The chain has TRBV7-9 and TRBJ2-7, with D perhaps TRBD2 (5 bases). In germline, CDR1 is SEHNR, CDR2 FQNEAQ (reference sequence). There are 13 residues in the CDR3. Trimming shortened V by 6 bases and J by 2 bases, and 11 bases separated the two germline ends. CDR3 sequence reads: CASRLDGAYEQYF. The CDR3 region has the DNA TGTGCCAGCAGGTTGGACGGGGCCTACGAGCAGTACTTC.

The rearrangement links TRBV11-2 to TRBJ2-5, with 12 bases lining up with TRBD2. From germline, CDR1 is SGHAT and CDR2 FQNNGV. Trimming removed 6 bases from V and 2 bases from J; junction bases left unmatched: 13. CDR3 length: 18 residues. CDR3 in DNA: TGTGCCAGCAGGTTAACAGGTCTAGCGGGGGGGCGTCAAGAGACCCAGTACTTC. Translating gives CASRLTGLAGGRQETQYF.

This clonotype was counted at least ten times. The chain has TRBV27 and TRBJ2-2; D might be TRBD2 (6 bases). The ends were cut back, 3 bases at V and 5 bases at J, with 7 bases in the middle. Germline V gives CDR1 MNHEY, CDR2 SMNVEV (reference sequence). CDR3 length equals 13 residues. The CDR3 nucleotides read TGTGCCAGCAGTTTTGGGGGGACCGGGGAGCTGTTTTTT. Its translation is CASSFGGTGELFF.

This clonotype was picked up many times. CDR3: CSVVRTDTQYF. CDR3 sequence (DNA): TGCAGCGTCGTACGTACAGATACGCAGTATTTT. The chain recombines TRBV29-1 with TRBJ2-3; D unclear. V lost 6 bases to trimming and J lost 3 bases, with 7 bases between them. Germline V gene sequence: CDR1 SQVTM, CDR2 ANQGSEA. The CDR3 sequence is 11 residues long.

This clonotype was counted between two and nine times. The V call is TRBV14, the J call TRBJ2-7; 7 bases agree with TRBD1. With 3 bases clipped from V and 1 base from J, the junction kept 6 bases outside the gene matches. Germline values: CDR1 SGHDN, CDR2 FVKESK. The CDR3 spans 15 residues. The CDR3 sequence: CASSQHPGQSYEQYF. DNA for the CDR3: TGTGCCAGCAGCCAGCACCCGGGACAGTCCTACGAGCAGTACTTC. Full variable domain (missing parts from reference TRBV14 and TRBJ2-7): EAGVTQFPSHSVIEKGQTVTLRCDPISGHDNLYWYRRVMGKEIKFLLHFVKESKQDESGMPNNRFLAERTGGTYSTLKVQPAELEDSGVYFCASSQHPGQSYEQYFGPGTRLTVT.

The table lists this clonotype with many counts. This chain links TRBV18 with TRBJ1-1; TRBD1 aligns across 7 bases. Germline V gene lookup returns CDR1 KGHSH and CDR2 LQKENI. Trimming took 8 bases from V and 1 from J; bases not matched to a gene: 4. CDR3 length equals 13 residues. The CDR3 here is CASGQAPNTEAFF. For the CDR3, the DNA is TGTGCCAGCGGACAGGCCCCGAACACTGAAGCTTTCTTT.

In its sample, this clonotype was seen many times. V gene TRBV6-6 combines with J gene TRBJ1-4; no reliable D call. Trimming left V 0 bases short and J 2 bases short, with 4 bases between. The CDR3 totals 14 residues. Germline V gives CDR1 MNHNY, CDR2 SVGAGI (reference sequence). CDR3 bases: TGTGCCAGCAGTTACTCAGGCACTAATGAAAAACTGTTTTTT. Its translation: CASSYSGTNEKLFF.

In its sample, this clonotype was seen many times. V gene TRBV20-1 combines with J gene TRBJ2-5; 9 bases are shared with TRBD1. Germline V gives CDR1 DFQATT, CDR2 SNEGSKA (reference sequence). This CDR3 comprises 14 residues. With 1 base clipped from V and 5 bases from J, the junction kept 5 bases outside the gene matches. DNA for the CDR3: TGCAGTGCTAGAGTGGGGACAGGGCCGGAGACCCAGTACTTC. Its protein product is CSARVGTGPETQYF.

The chain uses TRBV29-1 and TRBJ1-5; 9 bases are a match to TRBD1. This CDR3 comprises 15 residues. From germline, CDR1 is SQVTM and CDR2 ANQGSEA. V lost 6 bases to trimming and J lost 2 bases; unmatched junction nucleotides: 8. CDR3 residues: CSVKTGGTGNQPQHF. The CDR3 DNA sequence: TGCAGCGTAAAAACAGGGGGCACGGGCAATCAGCCCCAGCATTTT.

This clonotype was counted ten times or more. The rearrangement uses TRBV7-9 and TRBJ2-7; 7 bases are a match to TRBD1. The J segment lost 6 bases and the V segment lost 1 base, leaving 6 bases of the junction unmatched. Germline CDR1 and CDR2: SEHNR and FQNEAQ (reference sequence). This CDR3 region has 14 residues. The CDR3 DNA sequence: TGTGCCAGCAGCTTAGACAGGGACAGCGGCGAGCAGTACTTC. Amino acids: CASSLDRDSGEQYF.

The chain is built from TRBV4-1 and TRBJ1-1; D is undetermined. CDR3 length equals 12 residues. V lost 1 base, J lost 6 bases, and 6 bases lay in between. Germline loops: CDR1 MGHRA, CDR2 YSYEKL. As DNA, the CDR3 is TGCGCCAGCAGCCAAGGGGGTCCTGAAGCTTTCTTT. Amino acids: CASSQGGPEAFF.

The chain is built from TRBV19 and TRBJ1-4, with a possible D match to TRBD1 (5 bases). V was clipped by 5 bases and J by 2 bases, with 18 bases between them. The CDR3 consists of 17 residues. Germline V gene sequence: CDR1 LNHDA, CDR2 SQIVND (reference sequence). As DNA, the CDR3 is TGTGCCAGTAGTTCCTCGAGTCGGGGCAGTACTAATGAAAAACTGTTTTTT. Amino acid sequence: CASSSSSRGSTNEKLFF.

This clonotype was seen ten or more times. For the CDR3, the DNA is TGTGCCAGCAGTGACCGTCCGAATAGAGAGACCCAGTACTTC. Amino acids: CASSDRPNRETQYF. The rearrangement joins TRBV6-1 to TRBJ2-5; no clear D gene. There are 14 residues in the CDR3. V shed 3 bases and J shed 4 bases, with 12 bases lying between them. The germline V gene encodes CDR1 MNHNS and CDR2 SASEGT.

This clonotype was seen repeatedly, ten times or more. The V and J genes are TRBV14 and TRBJ2-5; 8 bases fit TRBD2. V trimming: 1 base; J trimming: 2 bases; junction bases outside the gene matches: 9. Per germline, CDR1 SGHDN and CDR2 FVKESK. The CDR3 consists of 17 residues. The CDR3 here is CASSQGGRGAKQETQYF. The CDR3 DNA follows: TGTGCCAGCAGCCAAGGAGGGCGGGGGGCAAAACAAGAGACCCAGTACTTC.

This chain links TRBV4-1 with TRBJ1-4; 7 nucleotides line up with TRBD1. CDR1 and CDR2 (germline): MGHRA, YSYEKL. The CDR3 totals 16 residues. V dropped 1 base and J dropped 3; count of bases not matched to a gene: 5. The CDR3 nucleotides are TGCGCCAGCAGCCAAGTTGAGGGGGCGGCTAATGAAAAACTGTTTTTT. It is translated as CASSQVEGAANEKLFF.

V gene TRBV6-9 combines with J gene TRBJ1-5; the D gene is possibly TRBD1 (5 bases). Germline V CDR1 and CDR2: MNHGY, SVAAGI. The ends were cut back, 2 bases at V and 6 bases at J, with 14 bases in the middle. The CDR3 contains 15 residues. The CDR3 DNA reads as TGTGCCAGCAGTTATGTGGGGCGCAGGACTCAGCCCCAGCATTTT. Its translation: CASSYVGRRTQPQHF.